The present T cell receptor beta chain was sequenced within a study of regulatory T cells in long-lasting Graves disease. This clonotype has a count of ten or more. Its specificity is unknown. Libraries of TCR beta came from iRepertoire HTBI primers plus Arm-PCR of CDR3 regions. TCRdb ran MiXCR on the multiplex PCR reads and lists one entry per CDR3 protein. The repertoire holds approximately 460,000 distinct CDR3 sequences, with around 15% as singletons. As for time point: newly diagnosed GD, antithyroid drugs for less than 3 months. The authors made the TCR library using RNA they extracted from PBMCs. Findings and caveats of the study: Gene preferences differed: TRBV28, TRBJ1-2, TRBJ2-5 in persistent cases.

Germline values: CDR1 SQVTM, CDR2 ANQGSEA. The V end lost 4 bases, the J end lost 2 bases, and 14 bases lay between the germline ends. The CDR3 has 15 amino acids. The same sample was also used in a study of T cells in Graves' hyperthyroidism and ophthalmopathy.

The sequenced sample was peripheral blood mononuclear cells (PBMCs), obtained at new diagnosis, from a patient treated with antithyroid drugs. J is TRBJ2-2 and V is TRBV29-1; D is possibly TRBD1 (6 bases). The sequence came from a woman in her twenties or thirties with Graves disease. This chain's CDR3 is CSVARQAFNTGELFF. CDR3 DNA: TGCAGCGTTGCCCGACAGGCCTTCAACACCGGGGAGCTGTTTTTT.